A single sample gave rise to the 5 T cell receptor beta chains below, sequenced in a study of beta chain features in type 1 diabetes. Since all of the isolated RNA was reverse transcribed, expressed TCRB transcripts were what got sequenced. TCRdb keeps only in-frame clones here, not all; method: immunoSEQ multiplex PCR. The table includes roughly 400,000 clones, over 12% detected once. Sequencing was done on a sample of naive CD4+ T cells from blood. All receptors derive from a woman between 18 and 29 years old in good health.

The rearrangement links TRBV5-6 to TRBJ2-1; 9 bases map to TRBD1. The junction had 9 bases not matched to a gene; V was cut back by 4 bases and J by 4 bases. This CDR3 has 16 amino acids. Germline CDR1 reads SGHDT; CDR2 reads YYEEEE. Here the CDR3 DNA reads TGTGCCAGCAGCGACGGGACAGGGCTGCCTTACAATGAGCAGTTCTTC. It is translated as CASSDGTGLPYNEQFF.

This clone was observed a few times. CDR3 sequence (DNA): TGTGCCAGCAGCCCGATGGGGGGTTCCTACAATGAGCAGTTCTTC. It is translated as CASSPMGGSYNEQFF. The V gene is TRBV28, the J gene TRBJ2-1; D may be TRBD2 (6 bases). With 6 bases removed from V and 1 base from J, the gap between germline ends came to 13 bases. The CDR3 runs to 15 residues. Germline CDR1 is MDHEN and CDR2 is SYDVKM.

This rearrangement joins TRBV4-1 to TRBJ2-1; 11 bases match TRBD2. The CDR3 consists of 17 residues. Trimming took 1 base from V and 10 from J; bases not matched to a gene: 12. The V gene's germline CDR1 is MGHRA and CDR2 YSYEKL. CDR3 residues: CASSQGGLAGGQREQFF. CDR3 nucleotides: TGCGCCAGCAGCCAAGGGGGCTTAGCGGGAGGGCAACGGGAGCAGTTCTTC.

Points on this clone: The sample holds other DNA sequences that translate to the same CDR3. CDR3 bases: TGTGCCAGCAGCGTAGATGCGGGAGGGACTGAAGCTTTCTTT. Protein product: CASSVDAGGTEAFF. This chain joins TRBV9 and TRBJ1-1; D is uncertain. CDR3 length equals 14 residues. The germline gives CDR1 SGDLS, CDR2 YYNGEE. V gave up 0 bases and J gave up 5 bases, with 11 bases separating them.

This clone was observed a handful of times. This chain connects TRBV28 to TRBJ1-2, with 8 bases aligning to TRBD1. The germline V gene has CDR1 MDHEN and CDR2 SYDVKM. The CDR3 totals 14 residues. V trimming: 4 bases; J trimming: 7 bases; junction bases outside the gene matches: 8. CDR3 coding DNA: TGTGCCAGCAGTTACCCAGGGGGCGCGTCTGGCTACACCTTC. Protein product: CASSYPGGASGYTF.